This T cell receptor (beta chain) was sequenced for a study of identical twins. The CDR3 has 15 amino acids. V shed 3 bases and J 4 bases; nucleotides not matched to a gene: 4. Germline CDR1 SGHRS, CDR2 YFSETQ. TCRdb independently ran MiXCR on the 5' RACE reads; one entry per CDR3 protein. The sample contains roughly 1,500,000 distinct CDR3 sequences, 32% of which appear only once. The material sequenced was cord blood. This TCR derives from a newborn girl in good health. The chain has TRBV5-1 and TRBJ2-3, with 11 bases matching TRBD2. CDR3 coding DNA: TGCGCCAGCAGCTCGACTAGCGGGGCTGCAGATACGCAGTATTTT. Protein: CASSSTSGAADTQYF.